These T cell receptor beta chains were read from a single sample in a study of OX40 agonist ivuxolimab in advanced cancers. The table came from immunoSEQ multiplex PCR; TCRdb's copy has only in-frame clones and leaves some out. Among roughly 93,000 clones, 92% were seen once, and the ten largest hold more than 0.5%. The specimen comprised CD4+ or CD8+ T cells sorted from blood, sampled in a trial of the OX40 agonist ivuxolimab. The receptors were sampled from an adult with an advanced solid tumor such as melanoma, head and neck, liver or kidney cancer. Both conserved end residues are part of each CDR3. D genes are given only for firm matches. Expanded clones get a size class; other rows say once, few or many, or leave the size out.

TRBJ2-3,.,TRBV6-6,.,CASNFRGAGGTDTQYF,TGTGCCAGCAATTTTCGGGGGGCCGGGGGCACAGATACGCAGTATTTT
TRBJ1-2,.,TRBV30,.,CAWKGGGYGYTF,TGTGCCTGGAAGGGGGGTGGGTATGGCTACACCTTC
TRBJ2-2,.,TRBV2,.,CASTRGTNTGELFF,TGTGCCAGCACAAGGGGGACTAACACCGGGGAGCTGTTTTTT
TRBJ2-1,.,TRBV5-6,TRBD1,CASSLIGGPGYNEQFF,TGTGCCAGCAGCTTAATAGGGGGCCCAGGGTACAATGAGCAGTTCTTC
TRBJ2-2,few,TRBV30,.,CAWTKGHMNTGELFF,TGTGCCTGGACTAAGGGACACATGAACACCGGGGAGCTGTTTTTT
TRBJ2-1,.,TRBV27,TRBD1,CASRPGQGLYNEQFF,TGTGCCAGCAGACCGGGACAGGGGTTGTACAATGAGCAGTTCTTC
TRBJ2-2,.,TRBV2,.,CASSASRGGVTGELFF,TGTGCCAGCAGCGCCAGTAGGGGGGGAGTAACCGGGGAGCTGTTTTTT
TRBJ2-2,.,TRBV2,TRBD2,CASTPSGGFPGELFF,TGTGCCAGCACCCCCTCGGGAGGGTTCCCCGGGGAGCTGTTTTTT
TRBJ2-7,.,TRBV9,.,CASSVTDTAYEQYF,TGTGCCAGCAGCGTAACTGACACTGCCTACGAGCAGTACTTC
TRBJ2-5,.,TRBV15,TRBD2,CATSRDLGSGGQETQYF,TGTGCCACCAGCAGAGATCTGGGCAGCGGGGGGCAAGAGACCCAGTACTTC
TRBJ1-1,.,TRBV11-3,.,CASSFGGNTEAFF,TGTGCCAGCAGCTTCGGGGGGAACACTGAAGCTTTCTTT
TRBJ2-3,.,TRBV7-3,TRBD2,CASSLTSGDTQYF,TGTGCCAGCAGCTTGACTAGCGGAGATACGCAGTATTTT
TRBJ1-5,.,TRBV19,TRBD1,CASSIRTGGRNQPQHF,TGTGCCAGTAGTATACGAACAGGGGGCAGAAATCAGCCCCAGCATTTT
TRBJ2-2,.,TRBV9,.,CASSVSLQHAGELFF,TGTGCCAGCAGCGTCTCCCTTCAGCATGCCGGGGAGCTGTTTTTT
TRBJ1-4,few,TRBV5-6,.,CASSPGAVNEKLFF,TGTGCCAGCAGCCCAGGGGCCGTTAATGAAAAACTGTTTTTT
TRBJ2-1,.,TRBV5-4,.,CASSLDTAGWLPGEQFF,TGTGCCAGCAGCTTGGATACCGCAGGGTGGTTACCGGGTGAGCAGTTCTTC
TRBJ1-5,.,TRBV30,.,CAWSGGAGNQPQHF,TGTGCCTGGAGTGGGGGGGCAGGCAATCAGCCCCAGCATTTT
TRBJ2-3,once,TRBV9,TRBD2,CASSGQSGNTDTQYF,TGTGCCAGCAGCGGGCAAAGCGGGAACACAGATACGCAGTATTTT
TRBJ2-1,.,TRBV19,TRBD2,CASISFQEGGPVSYNEQFF,TGTGCCAGTATTTCTTTTCAGGAGGGAGGGCCCGTCTCCTACAATGAGCAGTTCTTC
TRBJ2-3,.,TRBV6-1,.,CASSQNRVGTQYF,TGTGCCAGCAGCCAGAACAGGGTAGGGACGCAGTATTTT
TRBJ1-1,.,TRBV6-5,.,CASSKTSTEAFF,TGTGCCAGCAGCAAAACTTCTACTGAAGCTTTCTTT
TRBJ2-1,once,TRBV2,TRBD2,CASRGGGGTYNEQFF,TGTGCCAGCAGGGGCGGGGGGGGCACCTACAATGAGCAGTTCTTC
TRBJ1-4,.,TRBV29-1,.,CSVRGRPNEKLFF,TGCAGCGTGCGGGGTCGTCCAAATGAAAAACTGTTTTTT
TRBJ2-7,.,TRBV9,TRBD2,CASSVGLAGGRGSEQYF,TGTGCCAGCAGCGTAGGACTAGCGGGGGGCCGGGGGAGCGAGCAGTACTTC
TRBJ1-5,.,TRBV19,.,CASRQDHSNQPQHF,TGTGCCAGTCGACAGGATCATAGCAATCAGCCCCAGCATTTT
TRBJ1-5,.,TRBV27,TRBD1,CASRGTGSNQPQHF,TGTGCCAGCAGGGGGACAGGTAGCAATCAGCCCCAGCATTTT
TRBJ2-3,.,TRBV18,.,CASSQNTGRDTQYF,TGTGCCAGCTCCCAAAACACAGGGAGGGATACGCAGTATTTT
TRBJ2-7,.,TRBV14,.,CASSQDPVRYEQYF,TGTGCCAGCAGCCAAGACCCAGTACGCTACGAGCAGTACTTC
TRBJ1-4,.,TRBV5-1,TRBD1,CASSLGDRGGDEKLFF,TGCGCCAGCAGCTTGGGGGACAGGGGTGGGGATGAAAAACTGTTTTTT
TRBJ1-3,.,TRBV27,TRBD1,CASSSTSQGASGNTIYF,TGTGCCAGCAGTTCAACATCACAGGGGGCTTCTGGAAACACCATATATTTT
TRBJ1-1,.,TRBV11-2,TRBD1,CAPTSGDSPENTEAFF,TGTGCCCCAACCTCCGGGGACAGCCCAGAGAACACTGAAGCTTTCTTT
TRBJ1-6,once,TRBV30,TRBD1,CAWSVGTGGLPLHF,TGTGCCTGGAGTGTAGGGACAGGGGGCTTACCCCTCCACTTT
TRBJ1-5,.,TRBV6-1,.,CASSWGSNQPQHF,TGTGCCAGCAGTTGGGGGAGCAATCAGCCCCAGCATTTT
TRBJ2-7,.,TRBV19,.,CASLRRGSHEQYF,TGTGCCAGTCTTCGACGGGGCTCCCACGAGCAGTACTTC
TRBJ1-5,.,TRBV19,TRBD1,CASSYDGTAYSNQPQHF,TGTGCCAGTAGCTATGACGGGACAGCCTATAGCAATCAGCCCCAGCATTTT
TRBJ2-1,.,TRBV10-2,.,CASSPLDLVYNEQFF,TGCGCCAGCAGCCCACTAGACCTAGTCTACAATGAGCAGTTCTTC
TRBJ1-2,.,TRBV7-3,.,CASSLAQGMHGYTF,TGTGCCAGCAGCTTAGCTCAGGGGATGCATGGCTACACCTTC
TRBJ2-2,.,TRBV6-5,.,CASSWKTNTGELFF,TGTGCCAGCAGTTGGAAGACGAACACCGGGGAGCTGTTTTTT
TRBJ1-2,.,TRBV7-9,TRBD1,CASSLAGDRFNYGYTF,TGTGCCAGCAGCTTAGCGGGGGACAGGTTTAACTATGGCTACACCTTC
TRBJ2-2,.,TRBV27,.,CASSLEGVGAGELFF,TGTGCCAGCAGTTTGGAGGGGGTCGGCGCCGGGGAGCTGTTTTTT
TRBJ1-6,.,TRBV19,TRBD1,CASSQTGGNSPLHF,TGTGCCAGTAGTCAGACAGGGGGAAATTCACCCCTCCACTTT
TRBJ2-7,.,TRBV11-3,TRBD1,CASSRTDRGFYEQYF,TGTGCCAGCAGCCGAACGGACAGGGGATTCTACGAGCAGTACTTC
TRBJ2-7,.,TRBV7-9,TRBD1,CASSPLGQGTYEQYF,TGTGCCAGCAGCCCACTGGGACAGGGGACCTACGAGCAGTACTTC
TRBJ1-5,.,TRBV30,TRBD1,CAWSAGQGRNQPQHF,TGTGCCTGGAGTGCGGGACAGGGTAGAAATCAGCCCCAGCATTTT
TRBJ2-2,.,TRBV30,.,CAWTRTGELFF,TGTGCCTGGACCCGGACCGGGGAGCTGTTTTTT
TRBJ2-7,.,TRBV6-6,.,CASSSGTSTYEQYF,TGTGCCAGCAGTTCCGGGACATCCACCTACGAGCAGTACTTC
TRBJ2-5,.,TRBV10-2,.,CASSDLAETQYF,TGCGCCAGCAGTGATCTAGCGGAGACCCAGTACTTC
TRBJ2-1,.,TRBV11-3,TRBD1,CASSFSGTGGNNEQFF,TGTGCCAGCAGCTTCTCCGGGACAGGGGGCAACAATGAGCAGTTCTTC
TRBJ2-2,.,TRBV9,TRBD1,CASSVGQGASGELFF,TGTGCCAGCAGCGTGGGACAGGGGGCGTCCGGGGAGCTGTTTTTT
TRBJ1-3,once,TRBV9,.,CASSVVKAGEGNTIYF,TGTGCCAGCAGCGTAGTCAAGGCAGGGGAAGGAAACACCATATATTTT
TRBJ1-2,.,TRBV2,.,CASSEFRFRENGYTF,TGTGCCAGCAGTGAGTTTCGGTTCAGGGAGAATGGCTACACCTTC
TRBJ2-2,.,TRBV6-1,.,CASSEVLGGYTGELFF,TGTGCCAGCAGTGAGGTTCTGGGCGGTTACACCGGGGAGCTGTTTTTT
TRBJ2-5,.,TRBV9,TRBD1,CASSLRTGDIGETQYF,TGTGCCAGCAGCCTCCGGACAGGGGATATCGGGGAGACCCAGTACTTC
TRBJ2-7,.,TRBV11-2,.,CASRTGTGEQYF,TGTGCCAGCAGGACCGGGACTGGCGAGCAGTACTTC
TRBJ2-7,.,TRBV10-3,.,CAVRQTQYEQYF,TGTGCCGTCCGACAGACCCAATACGAGCAGTACTTC
TRBJ1-2,few,TRBV5-1,.,CASNFDGSGGYTF,TGCGCCAGCAACTTTGACGGTTCCGGCGGCTACACCTTC
TRBJ2-7,.,TRBV5-1,.,CASSLDDLGTEQYF,TGCGCCAGCAGCTTGGACGATCTGGGCACCGAGCAGTACTTC
TRBJ2-7,.,TRBV30,.,CAWSAADPLHF,TGTGCCTGGAGTGCGGCAGACCCCTTACACTTC
TRBJ2-7,.,TRBV4-1,.,CASSQDGGGPDSNSYEQYF,TGCGCCAGCAGCCAAGACGGTGGGGGCCCGGACTCTAATTCCTACGAGCAGTACTTC